This TCR beta chain was retrieved from a study of blood T cell repertoires in COVID-19 (dated by TCRdb to about 2020). Looking at the study overall: The collaborator samples originated in the United States, Italy and Spain and spanned the acute and convalescent phases of COVID-19. Where available, HLA class I and class II types were obtained from metadata supplied by the sample provider rather than from assay-based typing. The repertoires were made available in a free public database intended to serve as a resource for research on the immune response to SARS-CoV-2. The prospective study material was composed of cDNA or gDNA derived from T cells, B-cell-depleted T cells, or PBMCs. Subjects who had been exposed to COVID-19, were actively infected with it, or had recovered from it provided the deeply sampled blood TCRbeta repertoires that made up the dataset. Samples came from the ongoing ImmuneRACE study (first 160 participants) plus 1,254 subjects from 6 global collaborators. A de-identified subject ID, COVID-19 status, age in years and sex were almost always included in the sample metadata. The research as a whole found: The amount of clinical and demographic metadata varied by source and participant and was provided uncurated.

At one collaborating source in Seattle, patients were enrolled during active infection and were followed longitudinally through the course of disease. Each collaborating institution followed its own protocols to collect whole blood in K2EDTA tubes. For TCRbeta analysis, collaborator samples were shipped as frozen whole blood, as isolated PBMCs, or as DNA extracted from either sample type. The immunoSEQ Assay, a bias-controlled multiplex PCR, was used to amplify TCRbeta CDR3 regions from genomic DNA. Per the original workflow: Nucleated cell counts per sample were estimated from amplification of reference gene primers within the assay. To quantify the absolute abundance of each unique TCRbeta CDR3 rearrangement, sequence reads were collapsed and filtered. For each sample, productive Simpson clonality was calculated as the square root of Simpson's diversity index over productive rearrangements. TCRdb took this table from immuneACCESS and kept in-frame rearrangements with V and J called. Such tables lack part of the clones; where checked against another copy, unresolved V genes explain under half of the gap, and the rest is unexplained. V and J calls and clone size are given by that table; D and trimming were obtained from the DNA. The sample includes more than 85,000 clones, with over 85% observed a single time. The top ten clonotypes cover around 1.9% of the sample.

Reading from cysteine to phenylalanine, the CDR3 counts 14 amino acids. Only CDR3 DNA remains: 42 bases, in frame from the first base. CDR1 is given as LNHDA and CDR2 as SQIVND, both from the germline V gene (reference sequence). Trimming takes 3 bases from V and 0 bases from J, and the germline ends sit 6 bases apart. Notes on this clone: The clone's antigen remains unknown. Base qualities are not recorded, but no much larger clone differs from it by a single base.

The material sequenced was peripheral blood. The TCR sequence derives from a woman in her 50s with COVID-19, enrolled during active disease. The sequence links TRBV19 to TRBJ1-3, with the identity of the D gene unclear. The CDR3 protein is CASSMGRSGNTIYF. The DNA reads TGTGCCAGTAGTATGGGCCGCTCTGGAAACACCATATATTTT.